The present T cell receptor (beta chain) was sequenced within a study of identical twins. Study-wide findings and caveats: Twins' excess sharing was less marked for out-of-frame beta sequences.

TCRdb reprocessed the 5' RACE reads via MiXCR and lists one record per CDR3 protein. This table has roughly 630,000 distinct CDR3 sequences, roughly 7.2% appearing once. There are many counts of this clonotype. As yet, its antigen is unknown. Germline lookup yields CDR1 KGHSH and CDR2 LQKENI. This CDR3 comprises 13 residues. Trimming stripped 5 bases from V and 4 bases from J, with 12 bases between. These data are also associated with another study on yellow fever vaccine responses in identical twins.

The TCR sequence derives from a woman aged 18-30 years in good health. The J gene is TRBJ2-7, the V gene TRBV18; D is possibly TRBD1 (6 bases). Sequencing was done on a sample of PBMCs. In nucleotides, the CDR3 is TGTGCCAGCTCAACAGGGTCTGAGTACGAGCAGTACTTC. It encodes CASSTGSEYEQYF. The whole variable domain, remainder taken from reference TRBV18 and TRBJ2-7, is NAGVMQNPRHLVRRRGQEARLRCSPMKGHSHVYWYRQLPEEGLKFMVYLQKENIIDESGMPKERFSAEFPKEGPSILRIQQVVRGDSAAYFCASSTGSEYEQYFGPGTRLTVT.